Below, 9 T cell receptor beta chains from the same sample are listed, as sequenced in a study of CD4 T cells in relation to SARS-CoV-2 and coronaviruses. Their target antigens are unknown. Assay: immunoSEQ multiplex PCR; the TCRdb copy retains only in-frame clones and omits some. The sample shows around 23,000 clones, more than 75% of them seen only once. The unexposed donors gave CD4+ T cells in 2011-2018, prior to COVID-19. Isolation of CD4+ T cells took place after roughly nine days in culture. Sequencing was done on a sample of CD4+ T cells from PBMCs, cultured in vitro. Every receptor here comes from a human donor in good health.

CDR3 amino acids: CASSPNLFSGTGVTDTQYF. CDR3 DNA sequence: TGTGCCAGCAGTCCCAACCTCTTTTCCGGGACAGGAGTCACAGATACGCAGTATTTT. The rearrangement joins TRBV6-4 to TRBJ2-3; 8 positions agree with TRBD1. CDR3 length: 19 amino acids. With 5 bases clipped from V and 2 bases from J, the junction kept 18 bases outside the gene matches. CDR1 is MRHNA and CDR2 is SNTAGT in the germline V gene.

In DNA form, the CDR3 reads TGTGCCAGCAGCCTACGGGATACGGCCGCCTACGAGCAGTACTTC. Residues: CASSLRDTAAYEQYF. The J gene is TRBJ2-7, the V gene TRBV11-1; possible D gene TRBD2, 5 bases. CDR1 and CDR2 (germline): SGHAT, FQDESV (reference sequence). The CDR3 extends over 15 amino acids. V was pared by 5 bases and J by 2 bases, with 16 bases between.

CDR3 region: CASSLTTGTGGSYEQYF. For the CDR3, the DNA is TGTGCCAGCAGCTTGACAACGGGGACAGGGGGCTCCTACGAGCAGTACTTC. V gene TRBV5-5 combines with J gene TRBJ2-7; 11 bases line up with TRBD1. CDR3 length: 17 amino acids. Germline V gene sequence: CDR1 SGHKS, CDR2 YYEKEE (reference sequence). The ends lost 1 base at V and 0 bases at J; junction bases unmatched: 6. Filled out from reference TRBV5-5 and TRBJ2-7, the complete variable domain reads DAGVTQSPTHLIKTRGQQVTLRCSPISGHKSVSWYQQVLGQGPQFIFQYYEKEERGRGNFPDRFSARQFPNYSSELNVNALLLGDSALYLCASSLTTGTGGSYEQYFGPGTRLTVT.

V is TRBV30 and J is TRBJ1-3, with a possible D match to TRBD1 (5 bases). V lost 5 bases to trimming and J lost 0 bases, with 5 bases between them. From germline, CDR1 is GTSNPN and CDR2 SVGIG (reference sequence). This CDR3 has 12 residues. The CDR3 nucleotides are TGTGCCTGGGGGACCTCTGGAAACACCATATATTTT. It encodes CAWGTSGNTIYF.

The rearrangement uses TRBV5-1 and TRBJ2-1, with 11 bases lining up with TRBD2. CDR3 size: 16 residues. Trimming at V came to 6 bases and at J to 8 bases, leaving 13 bases not matched to a gene. Germline CDR1 and CDR2: SGHRS and YFSETQ. CDR3 residues: CASKLIPGLAAHEQFF. The DNA for the CDR3 is TGCGCCAGCAAATTAATTCCGGGACTAGCGGCGCATGAGCAGTTCTTC.

The chain has TRBV7-2 and TRBJ2-2; D call uncertain. Trimming pared 1 base from V and 8 bases from J, leaving 5 bases between. In germline, CDR1 is SGHTA, CDR2 FQGNSA. The CDR3 length is 12 residues. The CDR3 coding sequence is TGTGCCAGCAGCTTAGGCCGGGGGGAGCTGTTTTTT. The encoded protein is CASSLGRGELFF.

Written as DNA, the CDR3 is TGCGCCAGCAGCCAAGATTGGGGGGCTCCCGAAGCTTTCTTT. Its protein product is CASSQDWGAPEAFF. The genes are TRBV4-3 and TRBJ1-1, with D perhaps TRBD1 (6 bases). The V gene's germline CDR1 is LGHNA and CDR2 YSLEER. V was shortened by 0 bases and J by 8 bases, with 13 bases between the two germline ends. The CDR3 is 14 amino acids.

The gene calls are TRBV19 and TRBJ1-2; weak D call: TRBD1 (5 bases). The V and J ends lost 6 bases and 4 bases respectively, with 12 bases between them. Germline-derived CDR1 and CDR2 are LNHDA and SQIVND (reference sequence). This CDR3 is built from 13 residues. The CDR3 bases are TGTGCCAGTAGAGGACACCCATTCTATGGCTACACCTTC. Translating it yields CASRGHPFYGYTF.

The rearrangement uses TRBV5-1 and TRBJ1-1; TRBD1 matches 10 bases. Germline-derived CDR1 and CDR2 are SGHRS and YFSETQ. The CDR3 is made up of 14 amino acids. With 4 bases clipped from V and 7 bases from J, the junction kept 7 bases outside the gene matches. CDR3 sequence: CASSPQTGGIEAFF. The CDR3 DNA is TGCGCCAGCAGCCCGCAGACAGGGGGCATTGAAGCTTTCTTT.